This T cell receptor (beta chain) was profiled in a study of shared clonotypes between healthy human individuals. Study conclusions and caveats: Naive subsets, compared against memory subsets, generally had larger estimated richness values.

Profiling relied on immunoSEQ multiplex PCR, and the TCRdb table lists in-frame clones only, not all of them. The table records over a million clones, around three quarters of them present only once. The junction had 6 bases not matched to a gene; V was cut back by 3 bases and J by 6 bases. The CDR3 loop spans 15 amino acids. Per the germline V gene, CDR1 is SQVTM and CDR2 is ANQGSEA. Those who donated were healthy HIV-negative adults, with no recent acute infections or vaccinations reported. To note about this clone: The antigen remains undetermined.

This sequence originates from a man between 18 and 35 years old in good health. Some clones in this sample may be carry-over from other donors' samples. Sequenced: memory CD4+ T cells from PBMCs. The sample's subset: CD45RA-negative fraction. The V call is TRBV29-1, the J call TRBJ2-3, with TRBD2 matching 13 bases. CDR3 protein: CSVEGGTSGDDTQYF. The CDR3 bases are TGCAGCGTTGAGGGCGGGACTAGCGGGGACGATACGCAGTATTTT.